The sequence of this T cell receptor beta chain was determined in a study of blood T cell repertoires in COVID-19. Assay: immunoSEQ multiplex PCR; the TCRdb copy retains only in-frame clones and omits some. This sample carries 33,000 or so clones, around 90% of them seen once, and the ten largest clones take 0.95% to 1.1%. Trimming removed 4 bases from V and 2 bases from J; junction bases left unmatched: 11. Germline V CDR1 and CDR2: ENHRY, SYGVKD. The CDR3 has 18 residues. The genes are TRBV10-3 and TRBJ2-1, with 10 bases that match TRBD2. This receptor was obtained from a man between 65 and 85 years old with active or convalescent COVID-19. Sequenced input: peripheral blood. The CDR3, as DNA: TGTGCCATCAGTGGCGTTGACCGAAGCGGGGGGGCCTACAATGAGCAGTTCTTC. Translation: CAISGVDRSGGAYNEQFF.